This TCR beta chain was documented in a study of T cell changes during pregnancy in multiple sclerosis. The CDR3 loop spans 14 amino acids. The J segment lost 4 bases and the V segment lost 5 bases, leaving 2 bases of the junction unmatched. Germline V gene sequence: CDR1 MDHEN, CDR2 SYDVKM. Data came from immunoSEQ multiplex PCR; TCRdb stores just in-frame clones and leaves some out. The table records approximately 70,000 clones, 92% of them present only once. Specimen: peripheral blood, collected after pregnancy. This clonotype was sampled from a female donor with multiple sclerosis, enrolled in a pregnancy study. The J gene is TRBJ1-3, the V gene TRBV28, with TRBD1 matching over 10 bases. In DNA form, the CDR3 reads TGTGCCAGCAGTGCGGACAGGGGGGGAAACACCATATATTTT. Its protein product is CASSADRGGNTIYF.